The 2 T cell receptor beta chains listed next were all sequenced from one sample in a study of blood T cell repertoires in COVID-19. The repertoire was sequenced with immunoSEQ multiplex PCR; TCRdb's copy has only in-frame clones and lacks some. The sample includes 160,000 or so clones, about 85% of them seen just once. Specimen: PBMCs or T cells enriched from blood (not recorded which). The origin of the receptors is a woman aged 40 to 50 with acute COVID-19.

The chain combines TRBV30 with TRBJ2-5; 9 bases map to TRBD2. The CDR3 covers 15 residues. V was pared by 3 bases and J by 3 bases, with 8 bases of the junction left unmatched. CDR1 GTSNPN and CDR2 SVGIG come from the germline V gene (reference sequence). The CDR3 sequence: CAWSLSGRGKETQYF. CDR3 bases: TGTGCCTGGAGCCTTAGCGGGAGAGGGAAAGAGACCCAGTACTTC.

The CDR3, as DNA: TGTGCCACCAGTGATTTGGGAGGGAACGCAGATACGCAGTATTTT. Amino acids: CATSDLGGNADTQYF. The chain combines TRBV24-1 with TRBJ2-3; possible D gene TRBD2, 6 bases. Per the germline V gene, CDR1 is KGHDR and CDR2 is SFDVKD. Trimming removed 0 bases at V and 4 bases at J, with 10 bases between. This CDR3 has 15 residues.